The clone carrying this TCR beta chain was counted ten times or more. The antigen is unknown. The sample is drawn from a study of blood T cells in healthy people across ages. Across the study: In model experiments, template switching was able to capture about one barcoded beta molecule for every two T cells that were present. Whole-study findings and limits: Diversity was higher, and naive CD4+ cells more numerous, in long-lived donors than in aged donors. As naive T cell percentage varied, TCR beta diversity correlated strongly with it.

Next came a second PCR, run for about 7 to 12 cycles, which used a sample-barcoded 5' primer along with a J-beta primer mix. TCRdb used MiXCR to reprocess the 5' RACE reads, holding one entry per CDR3 protein. This table has around 690,000 distinct CDR3 sequences, under 70% appearing once. Sequencing was performed on blood. The clonotype was recovered from a man between 60 and 75 years old in good health.

CDR3 amino acids: CATSRDTGHQETQYF. The CDR3 DNA sequence: TGTGCCACCAGCAGAGATACAGGACACCAAGAGACCCAGTACTTC. The genes are TRBV15 and TRBJ2-5; perhaps TRBD1 as D (5 bases). CDR1 is LNHNV, CDR2 YYDKDF, per germline (reference sequence). V lost 0 bases and J 0 bases, leaving 8 bases between the germline ends. The CDR3 extends over 15 amino acids.